The entry below describes one T cell receptor (beta chain). These data belong to a study of blood T cell repertoires in COVID-19. For the study at large: PBMCs, B-cell-depleted T cells, or T cells were the source of the cDNA or gDNA that made up the material.

Followed longitudinally, the Seattle patients had been enrolled during active infection. V lost 3 bases, J lost 1 base, and 2 bases stayed unmatched. CDR3 length equals 16 residues. Germline values: CDR1 SNHLY, CDR2 FYNNEI. Original handling: Reference gene primer amplification yielded estimated nucleated cell counts. Repertoires were generated with immunoSEQ multiplex PCR, while TCRdb's copy carries only in-frame clones and drops some. The V and J calls and clone size were taken over from that table, and D and trimming were inferred from the DNA. The table lists about 130,000 clones, around 82% of them singletons.

The sample consisted of peripheral blood. The chain combines TRBV2 with TRBJ2-2; 10 bases are a match to TRBD2. The TCR sequence derives from a man younger than 45 with COVID-19, enrolled during active disease. The DNA of the CDR3 is TGTGCCAGCAGTGAGCGACTAGCGGGGAACACCGGGGAGCTGTTTTTT. It codes for CASSERLAGNTGELFF.